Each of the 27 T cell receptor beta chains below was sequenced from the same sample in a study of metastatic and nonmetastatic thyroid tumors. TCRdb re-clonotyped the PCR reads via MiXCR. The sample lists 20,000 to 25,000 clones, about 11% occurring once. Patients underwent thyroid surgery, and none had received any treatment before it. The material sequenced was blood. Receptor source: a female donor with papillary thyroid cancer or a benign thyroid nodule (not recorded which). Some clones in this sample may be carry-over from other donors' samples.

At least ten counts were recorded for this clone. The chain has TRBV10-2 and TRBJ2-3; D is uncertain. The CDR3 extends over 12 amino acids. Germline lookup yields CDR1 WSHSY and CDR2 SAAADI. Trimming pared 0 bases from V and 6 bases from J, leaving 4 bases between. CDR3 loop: CASSESKDTQYF. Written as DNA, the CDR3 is TGCGCCAGCAGTGAGTCTAAGGATACGCAGTATTTT.

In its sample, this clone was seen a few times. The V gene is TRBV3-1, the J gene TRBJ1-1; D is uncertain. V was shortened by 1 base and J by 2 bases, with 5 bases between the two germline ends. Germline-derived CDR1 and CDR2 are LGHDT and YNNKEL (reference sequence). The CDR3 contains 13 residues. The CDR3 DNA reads TGTGCCAGCAGCCAAGTACAAAACACTGAAGCTTTCTTT. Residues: CASSQVQNTEAFF.

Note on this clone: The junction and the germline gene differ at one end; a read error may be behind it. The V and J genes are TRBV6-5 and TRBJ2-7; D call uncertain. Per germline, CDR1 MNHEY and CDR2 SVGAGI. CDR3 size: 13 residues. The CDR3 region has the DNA TGTGCCAGCAGTTACTCGATGAGAAACGATCAGTACTTC. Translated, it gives CASSYSMRNDQYF.

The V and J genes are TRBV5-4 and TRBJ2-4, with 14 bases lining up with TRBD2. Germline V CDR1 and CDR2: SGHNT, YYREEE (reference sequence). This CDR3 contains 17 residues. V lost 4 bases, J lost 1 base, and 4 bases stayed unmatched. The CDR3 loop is CASSTGTSGSAKNIQYF. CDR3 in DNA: TGTGCCAGCAGCACCGGGACTAGCGGGAGTGCCAAAAACATTCAGTACTTC.

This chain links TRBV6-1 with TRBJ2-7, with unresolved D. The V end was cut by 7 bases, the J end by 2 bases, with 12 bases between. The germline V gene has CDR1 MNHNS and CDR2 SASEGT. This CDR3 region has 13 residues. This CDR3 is CASMVRLAYEQYF. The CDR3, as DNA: TGTGCCAGCATGGTTCGTTTAGCCTACGAGCAGTACTTC.

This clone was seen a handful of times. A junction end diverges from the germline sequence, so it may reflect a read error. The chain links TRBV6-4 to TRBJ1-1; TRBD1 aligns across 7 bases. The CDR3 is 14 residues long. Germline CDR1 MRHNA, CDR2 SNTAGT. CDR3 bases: TGTGTCAGCAGTGAAGGCACAGGGGTCACTGAAGCTTTATTT. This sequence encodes CVSSEGTGVTEALF.

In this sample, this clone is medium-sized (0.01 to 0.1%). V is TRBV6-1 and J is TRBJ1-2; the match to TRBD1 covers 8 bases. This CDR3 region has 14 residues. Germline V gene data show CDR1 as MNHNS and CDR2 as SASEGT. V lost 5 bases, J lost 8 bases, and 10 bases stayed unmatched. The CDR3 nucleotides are TGTGCCAGCAGTCCTGGACAGGGTTTACTCGGCTACACCTTC. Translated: CASSPGQGLLGYTF.

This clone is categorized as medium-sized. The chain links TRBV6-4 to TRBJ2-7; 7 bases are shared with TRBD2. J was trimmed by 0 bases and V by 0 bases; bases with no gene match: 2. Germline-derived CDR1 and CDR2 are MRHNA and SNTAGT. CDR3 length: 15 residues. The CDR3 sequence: CASSDSGGCSYEQYF. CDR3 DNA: TGTGCCAGCAGTGACTCGGGAGGGTGCTCCTACGAGCAGTACTTC.

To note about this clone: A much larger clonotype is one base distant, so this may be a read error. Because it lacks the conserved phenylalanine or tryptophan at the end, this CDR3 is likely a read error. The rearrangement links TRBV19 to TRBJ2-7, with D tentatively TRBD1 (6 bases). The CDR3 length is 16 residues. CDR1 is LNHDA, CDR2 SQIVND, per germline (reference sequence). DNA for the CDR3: TGTGCCAGTAGTCGATACCGGGACACAGGGAACTACGGGCAGTACCTC. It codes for CASSRYRDTGNYGQYL.

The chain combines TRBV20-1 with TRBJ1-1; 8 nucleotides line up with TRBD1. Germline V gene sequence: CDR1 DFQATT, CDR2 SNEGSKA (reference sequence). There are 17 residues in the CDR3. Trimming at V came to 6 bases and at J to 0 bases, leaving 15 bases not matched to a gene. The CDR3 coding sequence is TGCAGTGCCCGAGCCGGGACAGGTCCTCGGATGAACACTGAAGCTTTCTTT. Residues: CSARAGTGPRMNTEAFF.

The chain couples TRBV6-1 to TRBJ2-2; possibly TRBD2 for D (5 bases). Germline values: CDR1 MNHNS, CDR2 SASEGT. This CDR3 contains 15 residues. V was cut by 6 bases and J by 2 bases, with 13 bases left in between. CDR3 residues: CASSLMGVNTGELFF. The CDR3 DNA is TGTGCCAGCAGCCTCATGGGAGTTAACACCGGGGAGCTGTTTTTT.

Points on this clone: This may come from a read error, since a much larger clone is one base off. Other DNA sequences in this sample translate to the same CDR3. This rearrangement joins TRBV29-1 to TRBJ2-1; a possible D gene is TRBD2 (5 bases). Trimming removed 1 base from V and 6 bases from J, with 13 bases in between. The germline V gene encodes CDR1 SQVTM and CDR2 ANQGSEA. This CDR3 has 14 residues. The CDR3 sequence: CSVEGTGVGNEQFF. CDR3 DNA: TGCAGCGTTGAAGGGACTGGGGTAGGCAATGAGCAGTTCTTC.

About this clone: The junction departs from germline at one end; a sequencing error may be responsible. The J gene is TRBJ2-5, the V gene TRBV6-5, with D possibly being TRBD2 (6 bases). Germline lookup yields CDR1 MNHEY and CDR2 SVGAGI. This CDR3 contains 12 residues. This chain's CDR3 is CATSPGEETQNF. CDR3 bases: TGTGCCACTTCACCGGGGGAGGAGACCCAGAACTTC.

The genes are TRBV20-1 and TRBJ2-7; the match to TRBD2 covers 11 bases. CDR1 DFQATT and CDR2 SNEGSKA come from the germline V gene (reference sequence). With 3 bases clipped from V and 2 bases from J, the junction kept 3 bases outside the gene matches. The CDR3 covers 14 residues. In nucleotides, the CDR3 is TGCAGTGCTAGTGGGACTAGCGGAACCTACGAGCAGTACTTC. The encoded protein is CSASGTSGTYEQYF.

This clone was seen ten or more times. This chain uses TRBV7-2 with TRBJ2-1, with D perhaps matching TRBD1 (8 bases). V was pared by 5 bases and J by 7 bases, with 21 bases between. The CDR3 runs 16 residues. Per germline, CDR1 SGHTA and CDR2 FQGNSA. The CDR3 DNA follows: TGTGCCAGCAGCGGCGTACAGGGGGGGCTCGGTAATGAGCAGTTCTTC. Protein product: CASSGVQGGLGNEQFF.

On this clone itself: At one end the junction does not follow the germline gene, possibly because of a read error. Written as DNA, the CDR3 is TGTGCCACCAGTGATTTCGCGGGGGGAAACACCGGTGAGCTGTTTTTT. Residues: CATSDFAGGNTGELFF. The chain combines TRBV24-1 with TRBJ2-2; 8 nucleotides align to TRBD2. Germline lookup yields CDR1 KGHDR and CDR2 SFDVKD. The length of the CDR3 is 16 residues.

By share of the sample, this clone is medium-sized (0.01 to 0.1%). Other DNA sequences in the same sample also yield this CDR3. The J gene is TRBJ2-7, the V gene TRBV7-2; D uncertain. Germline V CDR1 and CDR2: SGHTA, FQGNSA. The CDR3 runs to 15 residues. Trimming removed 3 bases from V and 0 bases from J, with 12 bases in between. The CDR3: CASSFAEDGSYEQYF. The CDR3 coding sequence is TGTGCCAGCAGCTTCGCTGAGGACGGCTCCTACGAGCAGTACTTC.

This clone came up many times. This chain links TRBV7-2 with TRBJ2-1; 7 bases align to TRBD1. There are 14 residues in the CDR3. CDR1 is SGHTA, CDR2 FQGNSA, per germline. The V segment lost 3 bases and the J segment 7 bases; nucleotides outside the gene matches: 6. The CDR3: CASSFLQGLNEQFF. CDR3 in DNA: TGTGCCAGCAGCTTCCTACAGGGGTTGAATGAGCAGTTCTTC.

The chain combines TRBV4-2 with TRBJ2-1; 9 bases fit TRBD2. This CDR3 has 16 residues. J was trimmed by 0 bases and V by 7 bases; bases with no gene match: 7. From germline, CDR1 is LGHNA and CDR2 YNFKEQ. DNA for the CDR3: TGTGCCAGCATGGAGGGTAGCGGGAGCTCCTACAATGAGCAGTTCTTC. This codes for CASMEGSGSSYNEQFF.

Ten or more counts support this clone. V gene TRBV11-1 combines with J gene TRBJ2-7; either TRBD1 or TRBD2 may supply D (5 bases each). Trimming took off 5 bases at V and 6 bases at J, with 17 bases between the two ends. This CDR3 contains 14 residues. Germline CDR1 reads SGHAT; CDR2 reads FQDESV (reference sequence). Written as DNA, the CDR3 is TGTGCCAGCAGCCCAGGGACCGGACGGGGCGAGCAGTACTTC. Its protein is CASSPGTGRGEQYF.

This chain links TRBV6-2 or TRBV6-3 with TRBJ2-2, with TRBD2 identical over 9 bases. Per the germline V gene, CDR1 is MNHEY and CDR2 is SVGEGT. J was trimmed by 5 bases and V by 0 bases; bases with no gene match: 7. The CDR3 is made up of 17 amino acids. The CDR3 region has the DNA TGTGCCAGCAGTTACTCACCCCTAGCGGGGCCGACCGGGGAGCTGTTTTTT. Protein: CASSYSPLAGPTGELFF.

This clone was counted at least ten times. The CDR3 protein is CSARAPGLAGVYNNEQFF. The CDR3 DNA reads TGCAGTGCTAGAGCCCCGGGACTAGCGGGAGTTTATAACAATGAGCAGTTCTTC. This chain uses TRBV20-1 with TRBJ2-1, with TRBD2 matching 14 bases. This CDR3 comprises 18 residues. Germline-derived CDR1 and CDR2 are DFQATT and SNEGSKA (reference sequence). V gave up 1 base and J gave up 5 bases; unmatched junction bases: 10.

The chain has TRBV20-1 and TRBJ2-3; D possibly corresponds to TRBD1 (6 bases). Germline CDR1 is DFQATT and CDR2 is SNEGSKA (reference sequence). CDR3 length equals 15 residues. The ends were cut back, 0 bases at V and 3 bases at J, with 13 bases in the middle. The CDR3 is CSARDGTHRTDTQYF. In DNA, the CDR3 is TGCAGTGCTAGAGATGGGACACATCGAACAGATACGCAGTATTTT.

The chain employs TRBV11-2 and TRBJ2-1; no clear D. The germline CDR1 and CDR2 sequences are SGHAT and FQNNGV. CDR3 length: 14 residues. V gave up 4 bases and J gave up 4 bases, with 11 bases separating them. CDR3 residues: CASSSGQLYNEQFF. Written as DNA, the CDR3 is TGTGCCAGCAGCTCTGGGCAGTTATACAATGAGCAGTTCTTC. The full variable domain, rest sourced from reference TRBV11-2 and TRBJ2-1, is EAGVAQSPRYKIIEKRQSVAFWCNPISGHATLYWYQQILGQGPKLLIQFQNNGVVDDSQLPKDRFSAERLKGVDSTLKIQPAKLEDSAVYLCASSSGQLYNEQFFGPGTRLTVL.

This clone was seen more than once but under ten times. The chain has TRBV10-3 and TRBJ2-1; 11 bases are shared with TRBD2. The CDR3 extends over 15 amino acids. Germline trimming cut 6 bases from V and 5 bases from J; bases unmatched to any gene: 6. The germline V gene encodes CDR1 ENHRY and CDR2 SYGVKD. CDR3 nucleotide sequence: TGTGCCATCAGCGATACTAGCGGGAGCCACAATGAGCAGTTCTTC. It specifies CAISDTSGSHNEQFF.

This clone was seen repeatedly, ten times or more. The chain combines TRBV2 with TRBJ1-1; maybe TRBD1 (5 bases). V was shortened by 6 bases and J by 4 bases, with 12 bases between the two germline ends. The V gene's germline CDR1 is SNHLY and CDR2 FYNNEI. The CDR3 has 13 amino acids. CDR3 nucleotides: TGTGCCAGCAGAAGGGGTGACGGCACTGAAGCTTTCTTT. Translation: CASRRGDGTEAFF.

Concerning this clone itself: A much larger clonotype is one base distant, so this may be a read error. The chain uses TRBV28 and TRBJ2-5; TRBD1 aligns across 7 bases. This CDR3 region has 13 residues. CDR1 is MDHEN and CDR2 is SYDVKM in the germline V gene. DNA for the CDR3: TGTTCCAGCAGTTCAGGGGGCCAAGAGACCCAGTACTTC. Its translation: CSSSSGGQETQYF.